The clone carrying this T cell receptor (beta chain) was counted many times. Its antigen remains unknown. Unique molecular identifiers were incorporated during preparation of the TCRbeta library. TCRdb used MiXCR to reprocess the PCR reads, holding one entry per CDR3 protein. The sample contains a few hundred thousand distinct CDR3 sequences, roughly 7.8% of which appear only once. J lost 10 bases, V lost 1 base, and 13 bases had no gene match. Germline CDR1 is SGHAT and CDR2 is FQNNGV. The CDR3 consists of 17 residues. This sample is drawn from a study of T-cell reconstitution after alpha-beta-depleted transplantation in children. Notes on the study in general: Among T cells one year after transplant, newly produced cells accounted for most counts and diversity.

The specimen comprised peripheral blood, sampled 360 days after TCRalphabeta/CD19-depleted stem cell transplant. This chain uses TRBV11-2 with TRBJ2-1; 10 bases line up with TRBD1. This clonotype was obtained from a female patient aged 2-10 years who had a stem cell transplant for Fanconi anemia, so the T cells may come from the graft donor. CDR3 nucleotide sequence: TGTGCCAGCAGCTTAGTAGGACAGGGGGGCCAAGGCCCGGAGCAGTTCTTC. As protein: CASSLVGQGGQGPEQFF.